These T cell receptor beta chains were read from a single sample in a study of blood T cells in healthy people across ages. TCRdb ran MiXCR on the 5' RACE reads and lists one entry per CDR3 protein. The sample lists 450,000 to 650,000 distinct CDR3 sequences, 24% occurring once. The same data also went into a second study, on T cells of mothers and their children.

The specimen was blood. Every receptor here comes from a boy aged 10-17 years in good health. Both conserved end residues are part of each CDR3. Fields, in order: V gene, D gene, J gene, clone size, CDR3 protein, CDR3 DNA. A D gene is named only where the DNA matches it firmly. Not every row has a clone size; where given, it reads once, few, many or a size class.

v_call: TRBV4-3
d_call: .
j_call: TRBJ2-4
clone_size: few
cdr3_aa: CASSQDRVGTLAKNIQYF
cdr3_nt: TGCGCCAGCAGCCAAGATCGGGTGGGGACCTTAGCCAAAAACATTCAGTACTTC

v_call: TRBV20-1
d_call: .
j_call: TRBJ2-1
clone_size: few
cdr3_aa: CSASQVSYNEQFF
cdr3_nt: TGCAGTGCTAGCCAGGTCTCCTACAATGAGCAGTTCTTC

v_call: TRBV7-2
d_call: .
j_call: TRBJ2-1
clone_size: many
cdr3_aa: CASSLVNRKNNEQFF
cdr3_nt: TGTGCCAGCAGCTTAGTTAACCGGAAAAACAATGAGCAGTTCTTC

v_call: TRBV7-9
d_call: TRBD2
j_call: TRBJ2-7
clone_size: .
cdr3_aa: CASTAGGNHERYF
cdr3_nt: TGTGCCAGCACAGCGGGGGGGAATCACGAGCGGTACTTC

v_call: TRBV20-1
d_call: .
j_call: TRBJ2-1
clone_size: .
cdr3_aa: CSARETGHNEQFF
cdr3_nt: TGCAGTGCTAGAGAGACAGGACACAATGAGCAGTTCTTC

v_call: TRBV2
d_call: TRBD2
j_call: TRBJ2-3
clone_size: few
cdr3_aa: CASSATSGFTDTQYF
cdr3_nt: TGTGCCAGCAGTGCGACTAGCGGATTCACAGATACGCAGTATTTT

v_call: TRBV20-1
d_call: TRBD2
j_call: TRBJ2-4
clone_size: .
cdr3_aa: CSARGLAGGLAKNIQYF
cdr3_nt: TGCAGTGCTAGAGGTCTAGCGGGAGGGTTAGCCAAAAACATTCAGTACTTC

v_call: TRBV7-2
d_call: TRBD1
j_call: TRBJ2-4
clone_size: many
cdr3_aa: CASSSQGTKPNIQYF
cdr3_nt: TGTGCCAGCAGCTCACAGGGGACAAAGCCCAACATTCAGTACTTC

v_call: TRBV20-1
d_call: .
j_call: TRBJ1-1
clone_size: .
cdr3_aa: CSANVPGNTEAFF
cdr3_nt: TGCAGTGCTAACGTTCCCGGGAACACTGAAGCTTTCTTT

v_call: TRBV9
d_call: .
j_call: TRBJ1-3
clone_size: .
cdr3_aa: CASSVERDGNTIYF
cdr3_nt: TGTGCCAGCAGCGTAGAGAGGGACGGAAACACCATATATTTT

v_call: TRBV7-8
d_call: .
j_call: TRBJ1-4
clone_size: many
cdr3_aa: CASSPNRATNEKLFF
cdr3_nt: TGTGCCAGCAGCCCCAACAGGGCAACTAATGAAAAACTGTTTTTT

v_call: TRBV20-1
d_call: TRBD1
j_call: TRBJ2-5
clone_size: .
cdr3_aa: CSAADRGETQYF
cdr3_nt: TGCAGTGCCGCGGACAGGGGAGAGACCCAGTACTTC

v_call: TRBV7-2
d_call: .
j_call: TRBJ1-2
clone_size: .
cdr3_aa: CASSSRTVPGYTF
cdr3_nt: TGTGCCAGCAGTTCCCGGACAGTACCTGGCTACACCTTC

v_call: TRBV13
d_call: TRBD2
j_call: TRBJ2-2
clone_size: .
cdr3_aa: CASSSMKVGSGGRAGELFF
cdr3_nt: TGTGCCAGCAGCTCGATGAAAGTCGGGAGCGGGGGCCGAGCCGGGGAGCTGTTTTTT

v_call: TRBV3-1
d_call: TRBD2
j_call: TRBJ2-1
clone_size: few
cdr3_aa: CASSQDLAGTLNEQFF
cdr3_nt: TGTGCCAGCAGCCAAGATCTAGCGGGGACCCTTAATGAGCAGTTCTTC

v_call: TRBV4-3
d_call: .
j_call: TRBJ1-1
clone_size: .
cdr3_aa: CASRLNRDLNTEAFF
cdr3_nt: TGCGCCAGCAGGCTAAACAGGGACCTGAACACTGAAGCTTTCTTT

v_call: TRBV7-9
d_call: .
j_call: TRBJ1-2
clone_size: few
cdr3_aa: CASSGGRENRDGYTF
cdr3_nt: TGTGCCAGCAGCGGGGGCCGGGAAAACAGGGATGGCTACACCTTC

v_call: TRBV6-2/TRBV6-3
d_call: .
j_call: TRBJ2-7
clone_size: few
cdr3_aa: CASSQTLNLLRTDVYEQYF
cdr3_nt: TGTGCCAGCAGCCAAACATTAAACCTGCTCCGGACAGATGTTTACGAGCAGTACTTC

v_call: TRBV9
d_call: .
j_call: TRBJ2-5
clone_size: few
cdr3_aa: CASSVWEGETQYF
cdr3_nt: TGTGCCAGCAGCGTATGGGAAGGAGAGACCCAGTACTTC

v_call: TRBV6-6
d_call: .
j_call: TRBJ1-2
clone_size: few
cdr3_aa: CASSPQGYDGYTF
cdr3_nt: TGTGCCAGCAGTCCACAGGGATATGATGGCTACACCTTC

v_call: TRBV11-2
d_call: .
j_call: TRBJ2-4
clone_size: few
cdr3_aa: CASSFPRGGLLAKNIQYF
cdr3_nt: TGTGCCAGCAGCTTTCCCCGGGGAGGTCTACTAGCCAAAAACATTCAGTACTTC